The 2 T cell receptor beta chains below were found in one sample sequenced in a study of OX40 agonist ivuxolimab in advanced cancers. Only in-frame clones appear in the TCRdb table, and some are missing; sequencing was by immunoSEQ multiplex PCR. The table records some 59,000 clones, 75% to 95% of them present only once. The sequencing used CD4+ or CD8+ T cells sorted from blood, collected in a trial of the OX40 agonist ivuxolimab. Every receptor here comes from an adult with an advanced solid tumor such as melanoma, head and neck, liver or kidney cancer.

The CDR3 region has the DNA TGTGCCAGCAGTCCGGGACAGGGCGTCTCCTACGAGCAGTACTTC. Translation: CASSPGQGVSYEQYF. The rearrangement joins TRBV5-6 to TRBJ2-7; 9 bases line up with TRBD1. J lost 0 bases, V lost 5 bases, and 6 bases had no gene match. The V gene's germline CDR1 is SGHDT and CDR2 YYEEEE. This CDR3 has 15 residues.

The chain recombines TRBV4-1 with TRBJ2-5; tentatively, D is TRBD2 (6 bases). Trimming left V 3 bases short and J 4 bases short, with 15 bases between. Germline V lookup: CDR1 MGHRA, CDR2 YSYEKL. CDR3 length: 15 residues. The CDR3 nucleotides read TGCGCCAGCAGCCAGGAGGGAATACGGGGAGAGACCCAGTACTTC. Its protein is CASSQEGIRGETQYF.